The sequence of this T cell receptor (beta chain) was determined in a study of T cell repertoires in cytomegalovirus infection. TCRdb processed the reads anew with MiXCR; each CDR3 protein has one entry. The sample consists of more than 500,000 distinct CDR3 sequences, 15% to 20% of them appearing once. This CDR3 has 15 residues. V lost 4 bases to trimming and J lost 0 bases, with 10 bases between them. This clonotype has ten or more counts. The chain couples TRBV12-3 or TRBV12-4 to TRBJ2-1; maybe TRBD2 (5 bases). This sequence originates from a human donor in good health (CMV status not recorded). Some clones in this sample may be carry-over from other donors' samples. The sequenced sample was CD8+ T cells from PBMCs. CDR3 amino acids: CASSSSSGSYNEQFF. CDR3 DNA: TGTGCCAGCAGTTCTAGCTCAGGCTCCTACAATGAGCAGTTCTTC.